This T cell receptor (beta chain) was captured by sequencing in a study of blood T cell repertoires in COVID-19. Study background: Collection of acute and convalescent COVID-19 samples took place in the United States, Italy and Spain. PBMCs, B-cell-depleted T cells, or T cells were the source of the cDNA or gDNA that made up the material.

Clones were read by immunoSEQ multiplex PCR, and TCRdb kept only the in-frame ones, dropping some. This sample carries 68,000 or so clones, 80% to 90% of them seen once, and the ten largest clones take 6.5% to 9%. This clone was seen just once. CDR1 and CDR2 (germline): KGHSH, LQKENI. The J segment lost 6 bases and the V segment lost 4 bases, leaving 11 bases of the junction unmatched. The CDR3 contains 16 residues. Sequencing was done on a sample of peripheral blood. The rearrangement links TRBV18 to TRBJ1-4; TRBD1 aligns across 7 bases. The TCR sequence derives from a man aged 30 to 39 with acute or convalescent COVID-19. CDR3 bases: TGTGCCAGCTCACTAGTACAGACAGGGTTGGATGAAAAACTGTTTTTT. It encodes CASSLVQTGLDEKLFF.